This TCR beta chain was identified during a study of CD8+ T cells in alopecia areata. Findings and limits, study-wide: Alopecia totalis/universalis scalp especially showed more expanded CD8+ clones than normal scalp. The study also sequences resident alphabeta T cells of normal skin in scalp samples.

Germline trimming cut 2 bases from V and 1 base from J; bases unmatched to any gene: 4. This CDR3 has 15 amino acids. Germline loops: CDR1 SGHAT, CDR2 FQNNGV. After isolation, RNA underwent reverse transcription to generate cDNA as the sequencing template. Some clones are missing from TCRdb's copy, which holds only in-frame ones; the method was immunoSEQ multiplex PCR. The sample includes a few hundred thousand clones, roughly three fifths seen only once; the top ten take 4.5% to 6%. This clone has only a few counts. What it recognizes is unknown. The receptor's source is a human donor in good health. The chain links TRBV11-2 to TRBJ2-5; the match to TRBD1 covers 7 bases. The sequencing input was CD8+ T cells sorted from blood. For the CDR3, the DNA is TGTGCCAGCAGCTTATACAGGGGTACCCAAGAGACCCAGTACTTC. Translating it yields CASSLYRGTQETQYF. The whole variable domain, remainder taken from reference TRBV11-2 and TRBJ2-5, is EAGVAQSPRYKIIEKRQSVAFWCNPISGHATLYWYQQILGQGPKLLIQFQNNGVVDDSQLPKDRFSAERLKGVDSTLKIQPAKLEDSAVYLCASSLYRGTQETQYFGPGTRLLVL.